Listed below are T cell receptor beta chains from one sample, sequenced in a study of regulatory T cells in long-lasting Graves disease. TCRdb re-called the multiplex PCR reads with MiXCR, one entry per CDR3 protein. Counted here are about 330,000 distinct CDR3 sequences, about 17% occurring once; the ten biggest clones make up around 20%. These same data were also listed under a study on T cells in Graves' hyperthyroidism and ophthalmopathy.

This sample comprised peripheral blood mononuclear cells (PBMCs), obtained at new diagnosis, from a patient treated with antithyroid drugs. The receptors originated from a woman under 30 with Graves disease. Each CDR3 is given with its conserved first and last residue. Fields, in order: CDR3 length, V gene, D gene, clone size, J gene, CDR3 DNA, CDR3 protein. The D gene is left open where the match is weak. Some rows mark clone size as missing; the rest say once, few, many or name a class of expanded clone.

len: 13; v_gene: TRBV12-3/TRBV12-4; d_gene: TRBD1; abundance: many; j_gene: TRBJ2-3; CDR3nt: TGTGCCAGCAGCCGGGGACAGACAGATACGCAGTATTTT; CDR3aa: CASSRGQTDTQYF
len: 15; v_gene: TRBV7-9; d_gene: TRBD1; abundance: many; j_gene: TRBJ1-2; CDR3nt: TGTGCCAGCAGCCCTAGGGACAGGATTTTCTATGGCTACACCTTC; CDR3aa: CASSPRDRIFYGYTF
len: 13; v_gene: TRBV2; d_gene: TRBD1; abundance: many; j_gene: TRBJ2-7; CDR3nt: TGTGCCTCCCTCGGACAGGGTGTCCACGAGCAGTACTTC; CDR3aa: CASLGQGVHEQYF
len: 15; v_gene: TRBV20-1; d_gene: TRBD2; abundance: many; j_gene: TRBJ2-1; CDR3nt: TGCAGTGCCAACGGGCGGGAGGGTTGGTACAATGAGCAGTTCTTC; CDR3aa: CSANGREGWYNEQFF
len: 16; v_gene: TRBV5-1; d_gene: .; abundance: few; j_gene: TRBJ1-6; CDR3nt: TGCGCCAGCAGCCCGAGTGGGACGGTAAATAATTCACCCCTCCACTTT; CDR3aa: CASSPSGTVNNSPLHF
len: 16; v_gene: TRBV13; d_gene: .; abundance: few; j_gene: TRBJ1-5; CDR3nt: TGTGCCAGCAGCCAAGGGAGTTCCTATAGCAATCAGCCCCAGCATTTT; CDR3aa: CASSQGSSYSNQPQHF
len: 18; v_gene: TRBV7-6; d_gene: TRBD1; abundance: many; j_gene: TRBJ2-7; CDR3nt: TGTGCCAGCAGCTTAGAGGCCCCGGGACAGGGGTATTCCTACGAGCAGTACTTC; CDR3aa: CASSLEAPGQGYSYEQYF
len: 17; v_gene: TRBV3-1; d_gene: TRBD2; abundance: many; j_gene: TRBJ2-3; CDR3nt: TGTGCCAGCAGCCCACTCGCCCCACTAGCGGGAGGGGATACGCAGTATTTT; CDR3aa: CASSPLAPLAGGDTQYF
len: 15; v_gene: TRBV28; d_gene: TRBD1; abundance: many; j_gene: TRBJ2-1; CDR3nt: TGTGCCATTTCACCCCCGGGACAGGGGTACAATGAGCAGTTCTTC; CDR3aa: CAISPPGQGYNEQFF
len: 14; v_gene: TRBV5-6; d_gene: .; abundance: many; j_gene: TRBJ2-7; CDR3nt: TGTGCCAGCAGCACACCGGGACGGATCTACGAGCAGTACTTC; CDR3aa: CASSTPGRIYEQYF
len: 14; v_gene: TRBV20-1; d_gene: TRBD1; abundance: many; j_gene: TRBJ1-6; CDR3nt: TGCAGTGCTAGGCCCGGACAGGGTTTTTCACCCCTCCACTTT; CDR3aa: CSARPGQGFSPLHF
len: 16; v_gene: TRBV6-2/TRBV6-3; d_gene: TRBD1; abundance: .; j_gene: TRBJ2-7; CDR3nt: TGTGCCAGCAGCTCTACCGGGACAGGGAGGCCCTACGGGCAGTACTTC; CDR3aa: CASSSTGTGRPYGQYF
len: 15; v_gene: TRBV7-2; d_gene: .; abundance: many; j_gene: TRBJ2-4; CDR3nt: TGTGCCAGCAGCTTCGAGGGGGCGCGGGGGGACATTCAGTACTTC; CDR3aa: CASSFEGARGDIQYF
len: 17; v_gene: TRBV12-3/TRBV12-4; d_gene: TRBD1; abundance: many; j_gene: TRBJ2-3; CDR3nt: TGTGCCAGCAGTTTGCTGGGGGACAGGGTTAGCACAGATACGCAGTATTTT; CDR3aa: CASSLLGDRVSTDTQYF
len: 15; v_gene: TRBV29-1; d_gene: TRBD1; abundance: few; j_gene: TRBJ1-2; CDR3nt: TGCAGCGTTGCCGGAGACAGGGGGCGAAACTATGGCTACACCTTC; CDR3aa: CSVAGDRGRNYGYTF
len: 15; v_gene: TRBV20-1; d_gene: .; abundance: .; j_gene: TRBJ2-3; CDR3nt: TGCAGTGCTAGAGATACCACAGCGAGCACAGATACGCAGTATTTT; CDR3aa: CSARDTTASTDTQYF
len: 16; v_gene: TRBV24-1; d_gene: TRBD2; abundance: few; j_gene: TRBJ2-5; CDR3nt: TGTGCCACCAGTGAAAGCACTAGCGGGACGAAAGAGACCCAGTACTTC; CDR3aa: CATSESTSGTKETQYF
len: 14; v_gene: TRBV20-1; d_gene: .; abundance: few; j_gene: TRBJ2-1; CDR3nt: TGCAGTAACCCGGGACCGAGACACTACAATGAGCAGTTCTTC; CDR3aa: CSNPGPRHYNEQFF
len: 16; v_gene: TRBV5-5; d_gene: TRBD1; abundance: few; j_gene: TRBJ2-3; CDR3nt: TGTGCCAGCAGCTTGGCCGGGACAGGGCCATCCGATACGCAGTATTTT; CDR3aa: CASSLAGTGPSDTQYF
len: 16; v_gene: TRBV11-2; d_gene: TRBD2; abundance: many; j_gene: TRBJ2-2; CDR3nt: TGTGCCAGCAGCTTAGAAGCGGGAGATGGCACCGGGGAGCTGTTTTTT; CDR3aa: CASSLEAGDGTGELFF
len: 17; v_gene: TRBV11-1; d_gene: TRBD2; abundance: .; j_gene: TRBJ2-5; CDR3nt: TGCGCCAGCAGCCGAGTACGGGGGGTTGCTTCCCAAGAGACCCAGTACTTC; CDR3aa: CASSRVRGVASQETQYF
len: 15; v_gene: TRBV5-5; d_gene: .; abundance: few; j_gene: TRBJ1-2; CDR3nt: TGTGCCAGCAGCTTGGAGAGGGGGGCTAACTATGGCTACACCTTC; CDR3aa: CASSLERGANYGYTF
len: 13; v_gene: TRBV28; d_gene: .; abundance: few; j_gene: TRBJ1-6; CDR3nt: TGTGCCAGCCTCAGGGACCCCAATTCACCCCTCCACTTT; CDR3aa: CASLRDPNSPLHF
len: 21; v_gene: TRBV9; d_gene: .; abundance: few; j_gene: TRBJ2-1; CDR3nt: TGTGCCAGCAGCGTAGGTCACCTCAAAAGAAGGCGGCGCGTAGCCTACAATGAGCAGTTCTTC; CDR3aa: CASSVGHLKRRRRVAYNEQFF
len: 13; v_gene: TRBV30; d_gene: .; abundance: many; j_gene: TRBJ1-1; CDR3nt: TGTGCCTGGAGTGTCGGAGGGGAGACTGAAGCTTTCTTT; CDR3aa: CAWSVGGETEAFF
len: 14; v_gene: TRBV11-2; d_gene: .; abundance: many; j_gene: TRBJ2-6; CDR3nt: TGTGCCAGCCGCTGGGGAAGTGGGGCCAACGTCCTGACTTTC; CDR3aa: CASRWGSGANVLTF
len: 11; v_gene: TRBV2; d_gene: .; abundance: few; j_gene: TRBJ1-2; CDR3nt: TGTGCCACCGGGACGGACTATGGCTACACCTTC; CDR3aa: CATGTDYGYTF
len: 14; v_gene: TRBV10-3; d_gene: TRBD2; abundance: many; j_gene: TRBJ2-1; CDR3nt: TGTGCCATCAGTGACGGGGGAGGGAGGAATGAGCAGTTCTTC; CDR3aa: CAISDGGGRNEQFF
len: 17; v_gene: TRBV6-1; d_gene: TRBD1; abundance: few; j_gene: TRBJ1-3; CDR3nt: TGTGCCAGCAGCTGGACAGGGGGCATTGGTGGGGGAAACACCATATATTTT; CDR3aa: CASSWTGGIGGGNTIYF
len: 15; v_gene: TRBV11-2; d_gene: .; abundance: many; j_gene: TRBJ1-2; CDR3nt: TGTGCCAGCAGCTTAGAAGTTTCCTTTAAGGGTGGCTACACCTTC; CDR3aa: CASSLEVSFKGGYTF
len: 13; v_gene: TRBV29-1; d_gene: TRBD1; abundance: .; j_gene: TRBJ2-4; CDR3nt: TGCAGCGTTCCCGGACAGGGAAAAAACATTCAGTACTTC; CDR3aa: CSVPGQGKNIQYF
len: 14; v_gene: TRBV11-3; d_gene: TRBD1; abundance: .; j_gene: TRBJ2-1; CDR3nt: TGTGCCAGCAGCTCGTGGACAGGGCTCAATGAGCAGTTCTTC; CDR3aa: CASSSWTGLNEQFF
len: 15; v_gene: TRBV7-3; d_gene: TRBD2; abundance: many; j_gene: TRBJ2-7; CDR3nt: TGTGCCAGCAGCCCCACGAGTAGCGGGAGTGGGGAGCAGTACTTC; CDR3aa: CASSPTSSGSGEQYF
len: 10; v_gene: TRBV20-1; d_gene: .; abundance: many; j_gene: TRBJ2-7; CDR3nt: TGCAGTGCGTACACTCGAGAGCAGTACTTC; CDR3aa: CSAYTREQYF
len: 12; v_gene: TRBV20-1; d_gene: TRBD2; abundance: .; j_gene: TRBJ2-5; CDR3nt: TGCAGCCAAGCGGGACACCAAGAGACCCAGTACTTC; CDR3aa: CSQAGHQETQYF
len: 14; v_gene: TRBV29-1; d_gene: .; abundance: few; j_gene: TRBJ1-4; CDR3nt: TGCAGCGTTGAAGGAAGGGAGAGCGGTGAAAAACTGTTTTTT; CDR3aa: CSVEGRESGEKLFF
len: 12; v_gene: TRBV5-6; d_gene: .; abundance: many; j_gene: TRBJ2-2; CDR3nt: TGTGCCAGCAGCTTGTTTGCCGGGGAGCTGTTTTTT; CDR3aa: CASSLFAGELFF
len: 14; v_gene: TRBV7-2; d_gene: .; abundance: .; j_gene: TRBJ1-5; CDR3nt: TGTGCCAGCAGCTTAGGTCGGTTACCTCAGCCCCAGCATTTT; CDR3aa: CASSLGRLPQPQHF
len: 15; v_gene: TRBV5-1; d_gene: .; abundance: many; j_gene: TRBJ2-7; CDR3nt: TGCGCCAGCAGCTCGACGACGACGGGCTCCTACGAGCAGTACTTC; CDR3aa: CASSSTTTGSYEQYF
len: 13; v_gene: TRBV9; d_gene: .; abundance: .; j_gene: TRBJ2-2; CDR3nt: TGTGCCAGCAGGAGGGCCCCGGAGGGGGAGCTGTTTTTT; CDR3aa: CASRRAPEGELFF